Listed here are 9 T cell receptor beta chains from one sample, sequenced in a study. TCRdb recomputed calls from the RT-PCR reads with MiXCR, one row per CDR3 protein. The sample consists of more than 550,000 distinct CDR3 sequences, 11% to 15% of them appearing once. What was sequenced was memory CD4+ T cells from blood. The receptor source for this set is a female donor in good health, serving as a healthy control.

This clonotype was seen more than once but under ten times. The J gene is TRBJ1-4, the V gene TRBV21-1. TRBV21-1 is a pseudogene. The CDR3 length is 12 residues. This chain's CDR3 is CASSNHGRKLFF. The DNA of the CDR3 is TGTGCCAGCAGCAACCACGGGAGAAAACTGTTTTTT.

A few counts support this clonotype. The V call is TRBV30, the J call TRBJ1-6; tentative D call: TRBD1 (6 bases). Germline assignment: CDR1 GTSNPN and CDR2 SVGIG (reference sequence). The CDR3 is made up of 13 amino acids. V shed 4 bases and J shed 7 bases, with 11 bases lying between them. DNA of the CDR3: TGTGCCTGGAAAGGACAGCGAAATTCACCCCTCCACTTT. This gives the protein CAWKGQRNSPLHF.

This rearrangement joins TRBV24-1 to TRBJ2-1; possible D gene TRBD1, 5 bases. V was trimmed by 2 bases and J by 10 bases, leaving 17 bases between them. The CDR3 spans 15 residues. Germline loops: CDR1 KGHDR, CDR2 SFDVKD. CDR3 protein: CATSDYPDTRGEQFF. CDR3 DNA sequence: TGTGCCACCAGTGATTACCCGGACACAAGGGGCGAGCAGTTCTTC.

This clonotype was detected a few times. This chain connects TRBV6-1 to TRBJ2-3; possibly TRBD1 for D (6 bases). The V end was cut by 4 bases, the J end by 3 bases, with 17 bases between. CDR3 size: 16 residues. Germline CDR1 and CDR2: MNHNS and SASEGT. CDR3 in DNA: TGTGCCAGCAGTGCCTATGGGGGACAAAGTACAGATACGCAGTATTTT. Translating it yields CASSAYGGQSTDTQYF.

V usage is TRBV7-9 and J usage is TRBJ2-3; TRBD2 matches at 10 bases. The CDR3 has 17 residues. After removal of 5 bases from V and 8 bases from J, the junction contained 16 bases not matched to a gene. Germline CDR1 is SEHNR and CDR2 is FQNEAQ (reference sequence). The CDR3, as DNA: TGTGCCAGCAGCCCCGGGGGCGAGCGGGGGGGCCTAGGTACGCAGTATTTT. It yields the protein CASSPGGERGGLGTQYF. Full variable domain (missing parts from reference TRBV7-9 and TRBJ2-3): DTGVSQNPRHKITKRGQNVTFRCDPISEHNRLYWYRQTLGQGPEFLTYFQNEAQLEKSRLLSDRFSAERPKGSFSTLEIQRTEQGDSAMYLCASSPGGERGGLGTQYFGPGTRLTVL.

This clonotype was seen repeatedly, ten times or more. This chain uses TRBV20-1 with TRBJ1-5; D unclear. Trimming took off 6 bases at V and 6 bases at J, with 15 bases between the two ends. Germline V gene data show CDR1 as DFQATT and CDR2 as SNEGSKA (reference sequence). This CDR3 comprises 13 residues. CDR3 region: CSAPEAGGQPQHF. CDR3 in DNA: TGCAGTGCCCCGGAGGCAGGTGGTCAGCCCCAGCATTTT.

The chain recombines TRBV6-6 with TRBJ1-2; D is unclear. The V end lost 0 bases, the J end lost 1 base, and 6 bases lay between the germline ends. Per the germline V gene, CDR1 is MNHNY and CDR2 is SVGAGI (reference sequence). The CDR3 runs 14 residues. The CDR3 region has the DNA TGTGCCAGCAGTTACTCGAGCATTAACTATGGCTACACCTTC. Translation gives CASSYSSINYGYTF.

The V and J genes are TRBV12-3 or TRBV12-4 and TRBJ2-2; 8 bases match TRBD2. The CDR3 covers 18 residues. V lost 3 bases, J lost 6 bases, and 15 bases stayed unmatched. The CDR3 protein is CASSFGNAAGGGAGELFF. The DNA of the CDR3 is TGTGCCAGCAGTTTTGGAAACGCGGCGGGAGGAGGGGCCGGGGAGCTGTTTTTT.

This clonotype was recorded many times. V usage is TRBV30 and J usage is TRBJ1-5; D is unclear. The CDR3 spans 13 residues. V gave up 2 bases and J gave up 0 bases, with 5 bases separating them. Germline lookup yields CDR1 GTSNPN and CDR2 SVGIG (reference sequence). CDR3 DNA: TGTGCCTGGAGTACAAATAGCAATCAGCCCCAGCATTTT. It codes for CAWSTNSNQPQHF.